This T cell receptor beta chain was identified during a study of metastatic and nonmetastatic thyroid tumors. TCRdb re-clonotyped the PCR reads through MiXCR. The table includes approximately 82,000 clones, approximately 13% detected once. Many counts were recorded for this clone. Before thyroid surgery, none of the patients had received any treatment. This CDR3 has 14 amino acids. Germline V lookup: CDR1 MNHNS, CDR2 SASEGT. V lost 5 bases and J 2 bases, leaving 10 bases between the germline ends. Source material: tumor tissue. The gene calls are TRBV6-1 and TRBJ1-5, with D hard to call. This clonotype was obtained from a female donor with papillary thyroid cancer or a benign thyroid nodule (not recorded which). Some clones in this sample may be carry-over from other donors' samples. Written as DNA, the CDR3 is TGTGCCAGCAGTTTAAGTAATCGCAATCAGCCCCAGCATTTT. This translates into CASSLSNRNQPQHF.